The 22 T cell receptor beta chains below all came from one sample that was sequenced in a study of technical replicates of blood from four donors. The repertoire was sequenced with immunoSEQ multiplex PCR; TCRdb's copy has only in-frame clones and lacks some. The table records around 62,000 clones, roughly 98% of them present only once. The sample taken for sequencing was T cells isolated from PBMCs. Receptors were obtained from a human donor in good health.

Only one count was recorded for this clone. This chain links TRBV10-3 with TRBJ2-7, with D hard to call. V dropped 4 bases and J dropped 0 bases, with 10 bases sitting between them. This CDR3 region has 14 residues. CDR1 and CDR2 (germline): ENHRY, SYGVKD. The CDR3 DNA is TGTGCCATCAGTGGGCCACAGAGCTCCTACGAGCAGTACTTC. Protein sequence: CAISGPQSSYEQYF.

This rearrangement joins TRBV4-1 to TRBJ2-7, with 7 bases identical to TRBD1. Looked up from germline, CDR1 is MGHRA and CDR2 is YSYEKL. This CDR3 comprises 16 residues. Losses at the gene ends were 0 bases for V and 7 bases for J; bases not matched to a gene: 12. In DNA, the CDR3 is TGCGCCAGCAGCCAAGATATCGTCGACAGGGCAAGAGAGCAGTACTTC. Residues: CASSQDIVDRAREQYF.

The rearrangement links TRBV7-2 to TRBJ2-7, with 9 bases matching TRBD1. The germline V gene encodes CDR1 SGHTA and CDR2 FQGNSA. V trimming: 1 base; J trimming: 4 bases; junction bases outside the gene matches: 11. The CDR3 covers 17 residues. CDR3 protein: CASSLESGQGGKYEQYF. The DNA of the CDR3 is TGTGCCAGCAGCTTAGAATCGGGACAGGGAGGGAAATACGAGCAGTACTTC. The variable domain in full, with the rest retrieved from reference TRBV7-2 and TRBJ2-7, is GAGVSQSPSNKVTEKGKDVELRCDPISGHTALYWYRQSLGQGLEFLIYFQGNSAPDKSGLPSDRFSAERTGGSVSTLTIQRTQQEDSAVYLCASSLESGQGGKYEQYFGPGTRLTVT.

The chain links TRBV7-2 to TRBJ2-1; 8 bases match TRBD2. V trimming: 5 bases; J trimming: 4 bases; junction bases outside the gene matches: 10. The length of the CDR3 is 16 residues. The germline CDR1 and CDR2 sequences are SGHTA and FQGNSA. For the CDR3, the DNA is TGTGCCAGCAGCCCCAGTTTAACTAGCGGATACAATGAGCAGTTCTTC. Protein sequence: CASSPSLTSGYNEQFF.

This chain uses TRBV6-1 with TRBJ1-1; the D is unclear. The CDR3 covers 14 residues. Germline V lookup: CDR1 MNHNS, CDR2 SASEGT. V lost 6 bases to trimming and J lost 3 bases, with 14 bases between them. CDR3 nucleotide sequence: TGTGCCAGCAGCGGAGGCGGAGGCTACACTGAAGCTTTCTTT. It codes for CASSGGGGYTEAFF.

The chain employs TRBV5-4 and TRBJ1-1; D not resolved. V was clipped by 4 bases and J by 3 bases, with 10 bases between them. Per the germline V gene, CDR1 is SGHNT and CDR2 is YYREEE (reference sequence). The CDR3 is 13 amino acids. This CDR3 is CASSKELHTEAFF. CDR3 bases: TGTGCCAGCAGCAAAGAACTACACACTGAAGCTTTCTTT.

The CDR3 DNA follows: TGTGCCAGCGAGGGACAGGGGGTCGAGCAGTACTTC. Its protein is CASEGQGVEQYF. The V gene is TRBV5-5, the J gene TRBJ2-7; 11 bases are a match to TRBD1. The CDR3 loop spans 12 amino acids. CDR1 is SGHKS, CDR2 YYEKEE, per germline (reference sequence). J was trimmed by 6 bases and V by 7 bases; bases with no gene match: 3.

The chain recombines TRBV18 with TRBJ2-5; 8 nucleotides line up with TRBD1. This CDR3 comprises 15 residues. CDR1 is KGHSH and CDR2 is LQKENI in the germline V gene. V shed 5 bases, J shed 4 bases, and the junction held 9 bases outside the gene matches. For the CDR3, the DNA is TGTGCCAGCTCAGCCGCCCAGGGGGCGGGAGAGACCCAGTACTTC. Protein product: CASSAAQGAGETQYF.

This clone was found a few times. The chain links TRBV15 to TRBJ1-2; D not resolved. Per the germline V gene, CDR1 is LNHNV and CDR2 is YYDKDF (reference sequence). The CDR3 sequence is 8 residues long. Trimming left V 8 bases short and J 10 bases short, with 5 bases between. CDR3 region: CATVLYTF. CDR3 in DNA: TGTGCCACCGTCCTCTACACCTTC.

The V call is TRBV6-5, the J call TRBJ1-2; TRBD1 agrees at 11 bases. The germline V gene has CDR1 MNHEY and CDR2 SVGAGI. Germline trimming cut 11 bases from V and 1 base from J; bases unmatched to any gene: 9. The CDR3 sequence is 15 residues long. The CDR3 sequence: CAVRDRGTYNYGYTF. The CDR3 DNA follows: TGTGCCGTCAGGGACAGGGGGACTTATAACTATGGCTACACCTTC.

V usage is TRBV7-8 and J usage is TRBJ1-5, with D perhaps TRBD1 (6 bases). The CDR3 is made up of 16 amino acids. In germline, CDR1 is SGHVS, CDR2 FQNEAQ. The V and J ends lost 2 bases and 1 base respectively, with 12 bases between them. This CDR3 reads CASSLSQGGSNQPQHF. The DNA of the CDR3 is TGTGCCAGCAGCTTAAGCCAAGGGGGAAGCAATCAGCCCCAGCATTTT. The variable domain in full, completed from reference TRBV7-8 and TRBJ1-5, reads GAGVSQSPRYKVAKRGQDVALRCDPISGHVSLFWYQQALGQGPEFLTYFQNEAQLDKSGLPSDRFFAERPEGSVSTLKIQRTQQEDSAVYLCASSLSQGGSNQPQHFGDGTRLSIL.

The chain combines TRBV13 with TRBJ2-7; 16 nucleotides line up with TRBD2. J lost 3 bases, V lost 4 bases, and 9 bases had no gene match. The length of the CDR3 is 18 residues. Germline values: CDR1 PRHDT, CDR2 FYEKMQ (reference sequence). CDR3 sequence: CASSSIPGLAGGSYEQYF. The CDR3 DNA reads TGTGCCAGCAGCTCTATTCCGGGACTAGCGGGAGGGAGCTACGAGCAGTACTTC.

V usage is TRBV4-1 and J usage is TRBJ2-7; 8 bases agree with TRBD2. The V and J ends lost 5 bases and 7 bases, in that order; junction bases with no gene match: 10. This CDR3 is 14 amino acids long. The germline V gene encodes CDR1 MGHRA and CDR2 YSYEKL. The CDR3: CASSGTRVPIEQYF. DNA of the CDR3: TGCGCCAGCAGCGGGACTAGAGTCCCAATAGAGCAGTACTTC.

For the CDR3, the DNA is TGTGCCAGCAGTGGAGAGGTTGAAGCTTTCTTT. This codes for CASSGEVEAFF. J is TRBJ1-1 and V is TRBV2; unclear D gene. Germline loops: CDR1 SNHLY, CDR2 FYNNEI. The V end lost 4 bases, the J end lost 7 bases, and 7 bases lay between the germline ends. This CDR3 comprises 11 residues.

The chain recombines TRBV14 with TRBJ2-3; TRBD2 matches at 13 bases. J lost 3 bases, V lost 0 bases, and 6 bases had no gene match. From germline, CDR1 is SGHDN and CDR2 FVKESK. The CDR3 extends over 18 amino acids. CDR3 nucleotide sequence: TGTGCCAGCAGCCAAGATCGACTAGCGGGAGGCGGGACAGATACGCAGTATTTT. Protein: CASSQDRLAGGGTDTQYF.

The chain couples TRBV7-9 to TRBJ1-5; the D gene is possibly TRBD1 (5 bases). The germline V gene encodes CDR1 SEHNR and CDR2 FQNEAQ (reference sequence). Trimming cost V 5 bases and J 0 bases, with 17 bases left between them. CDR3 length equals 17 residues. The CDR3 here is CASSPNPARDSNQPQHF. Written as DNA, the CDR3 is TGTGCCAGCAGCCCCAACCCCGCCAGGGATAGCAATCAGCCCCAGCATTTT.

The rearrangement uses TRBV7-9 and TRBJ2-5; D possibly corresponds to TRBD2 (6 bases). CDR1 SEHNR and CDR2 FQNEAQ come from the germline V gene (reference sequence). The CDR3 has 14 amino acids. V shed 7 bases and J shed 2 bases, with 14 bases lying between them. The chain's CDR3 is CASTVREKQETQYF. CDR3 coding DNA: TGTGCCAGCACCGTTCGGGAGAAGCAAGAGACCCAGTACTTC.

The rearrangement uses TRBV15 and TRBJ1-4; D ambiguous. CDR1 and CDR2 (germline): LNHNV, YYDKDF (reference sequence). V shed 5 bases and J shed 0 bases, with 10 bases lying between them. The CDR3 totals 15 residues. As DNA, the CDR3 is TGTGCCACCAGCGACAACTCTGCAACTAATGAAAAACTGTTTTTT. This sequence encodes CATSDNSATNEKLFF.

The chain has TRBV7-6 and TRBJ2-7; TRBD1 agrees at 7 bases. V shed 0 bases, J shed 4 bases, and the junction held 3 bases outside the gene matches. Germline V CDR1 and CDR2: SGHVS, FNYEAQ. This CDR3 spans 14 amino acids. The CDR3 spells CASSLAGTEYEQYF. The DNA of the CDR3 is TGTGCCAGCAGCTTAGCGGGGACAGAGTACGAGCAGTACTTC.

This clone was detected only a few times. This chain uses TRBV4-1 with TRBJ1-2; D remains unclear. The CDR3 is 15 amino acids. Germline V lookup: CDR1 MGHRA, CDR2 YSYEKL. V lost 2 bases and J 1 base, leaving 11 bases between the germline ends. The chain's CDR3 is CASSQLRLVNYGYTF. In DNA, the CDR3 is TGCGCCAGCAGCCAACTCAGGTTGGTTAACTATGGCTACACCTTC.

This chain links TRBV5-7 with TRBJ2-2; TRBD1 agrees at 7 bases. TRBV5-7 carries the ORF label, with uncertain function. Trimming at V came to 6 bases and at J to 6 bases, leaving 14 bases not matched to a gene. This CDR3 contains 16 residues. CDR3 loop: CASMYPGQSKAGELFF. The CDR3 nucleotides are TGTGCCAGCATGTATCCGGGACAGTCAAAGGCCGGGGAGCTGTTTTTT.

The genes are TRBV6-5 and TRBJ2-2; possibly TRBD2 for D (5 bases). V was trimmed by 4 bases and J by 0 bases, leaving 9 bases between them. The CDR3 sequence is 15 residues long. Germline assignment: CDR1 MNHEY and CDR2 SVGAGI. CDR3 amino acids: CASSSTRPNTGELFF. In nucleotides, the CDR3 is TGTGCCAGCAGTTCCACTAGACCGAACACCGGGGAGCTGTTTTTT.